Listed below are T cell receptor beta chains from one sample, sequenced in a study of blood T cell repertoires in COVID-19. Produced via immunoSEQ multiplex PCR; TCRdb's table is partial and in-frame only. The sample yields over 85,000 clones, 80% to 90% seen once. Sequenced material: peripheral blood. These receptor sequences come from a man aged 55 to 69 with acute or convalescent COVID-19. CDR3s leave out the opening cysteine and the closing phenylalanine or tryptophan.

>TRBV30|TRBJ2-3
AWSPQKGAGGADTQY
>TRBV7-9|TRBJ1-5
ASRSGANQPQH
>TRBV18|TRBJ1-4
ASSPPTGTGEKLF
>TRBV2|TRBJ1-4
ASSGQAGEKLF
>TRBV4-1|TRBJ2-7
ASSQEPTSGPYEQY
>TRBV5-1|TRBJ1-2
ASSLGREKPYGYT
>TRBV6-5|TRBJ2-5
ASSYSGRVETQY
>TRBV6-6|TRBJ1-1
ASSYFGQGNTEAF
>TRBV19|TRBJ2-1
ASSPGRAGGPSYNEQF
>TRBV2|TRBJ2-5
ASKVMRVEETQY
>TRBV5-6|TRBJ2-3
ASSLDGKWATDTQY
>TRBV6-1|TRBJ1-2
ASSESGYGYT
>TRBV11-3|TRBJ2-1
ASSAGTVKYNEQF
>TRBV5-1|TRBJ1-2
ASSLGQDPEGYT
>TRBV11-2|TRBJ2-7
ASSLDWDRGVYEQY
>TRBV20-1|TRBJ1-2
RGLGVYGYT
>TRBV6-2/TRBV6-3|TRBJ2-4
ASSPHPGLAGVGKNIQY
>TRBV4-1|TRBJ1-1
ASSQDPGRTEAF
>TRBV18|TRBJ2-5
ASSPEPGLGTQY
>TRBV2|TRBJ2-7
ASSPGQGSYEQY
>TRBV2|TRBJ1-2
ASTRGNSAGYVGYT
>TRBV7-2|TRBJ1-4
ASSLRVGQSEKLF
>TRBV6-4|TRBJ2-1
ASSVIGLAGISYNEQF
>TRBV19|TRBJ2-5
ATTGGLADTETQY
>TRBV5-1|TRBJ1-4
ASSLGWMKAERPAGKLF
>TRBV18|TRBJ1-2
ASSTNRGAGYT
>TRBV12-3/TRBV12-4|TRBJ2-2
ASQEAGELF
>TRBV19|TRBJ1-4
ATPLGEATNEKLF
>TRBV6-2/TRBV6-3|TRBJ1-1
ASSYEDREAF
>TRBV6-6|TRBJ1-1
ASTPAGGTEAF
>TRBV28|TRBJ2-1
ASTPGGYNEQF
>TRBV18|TRBJ1-2
ASSPTGRYGYT
>TRBV4-3|TRBJ1-5
ASSQGAGDSNQPQH
>TRBV19|TRBJ2-4
ASTTTGGRIQY
>TRBV5-1|TRBJ1-1
ASSLDALVNTEAF
>TRBV6-2/TRBV6-3|TRBJ1-4
ASSALRGEKLF
>TRBV3-1/TRBV3-2|TRBJ1-2
ASSHGTGTNYGYT
>TRBV7-2|TRBJ1-1
ASSFLYSTEAF
>TRBV5-5|TRBJ1-6
ASSFLDRKSYNSPLH
>TRBV30|TRBJ1-1
AWSARGTGFLNTEAF
>TRBV10-3|TRBJ2-1
AISEGQRTYNEQF